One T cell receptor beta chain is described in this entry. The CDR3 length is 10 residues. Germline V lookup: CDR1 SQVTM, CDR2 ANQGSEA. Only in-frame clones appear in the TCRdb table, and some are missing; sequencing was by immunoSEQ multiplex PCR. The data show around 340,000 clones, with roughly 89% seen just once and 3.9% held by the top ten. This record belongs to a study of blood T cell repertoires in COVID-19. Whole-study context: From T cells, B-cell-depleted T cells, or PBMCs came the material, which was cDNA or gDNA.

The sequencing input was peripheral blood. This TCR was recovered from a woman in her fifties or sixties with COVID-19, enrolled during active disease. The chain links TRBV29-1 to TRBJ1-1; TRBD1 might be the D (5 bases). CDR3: CGAANTEAFF. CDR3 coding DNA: TGCGGGGCAGCTAACACTGAAGCTTTCTTT.